Sequencing of this TCR beta chain was carried out in a study of blood T cells in healthy people across ages. The V and J ends lost 3 bases and 4 bases, in that order; junction bases with no gene match: 11. The CDR3 loop spans 16 amino acids. Germline V gene data show CDR1 as SGHTA and CDR2 as FQGNSA. Using a J-beta primer mix together with a sample-barcoded 5' primer, a second PCR was run for roughly 7 to 12 cycles. MiXCR, run by TCRdb on the 5' RACE reads, gives a single entry per CDR3 protein. Of hundreds of thousands of distinct CDR3 sequences in the sample, roughly 21% are singletons; the top ten hold roughly 3.6%.

The specimen was blood. The sequence was obtained from a man aged 70-80 years in good health. The chain uses TRBV7-2 and TRBJ1-1; the match to TRBD1 covers 7 bases. The CDR3 sequence is CASSLTAGGRITEAFF. For the CDR3, the DNA is TGTGCCAGCAGCTTGACGGCAGGGGGGAGGATCACTGAAGCTTTCTTT.